This TCR beta chain was observed in a study of CD8+CD57+ T cells in acquired aplastic anemia. In the study overall: Yields of DNA that came from sorted CD4+ and CD8+ cells averaged roughly 3 ug.

This clonotype was counted a few times. Its target is unknown. General study points: CD8+ Simpson's diversity in patients was not significantly different from that in controls. About 30 was the count of CD8+ CDR3 sequences that patients shared with controls.

The template for TCR beta VDJ and CDR3 sequence profiling was genomic DNA. MiXCR, applied by TCRdb to the reads, yields one record per CDR3 protein. The sample contains 150,000 to 200,000 distinct CDR3 sequences, about 60% of which appear only once. The sample was sorted CD4+, CD8+, or CD8+CD57+ T cells (not recorded which) from PBMCs. This TCR was sampled from a human donor in good health.

CDR3 in amino acids: CASSLGGSYGYTF. In DNA, the CDR3 is TGTGCCAGCAGCTTGGGTGGCAGCTATGGCTACACCTTC. The chain uses TRBV5-4 and TRBJ1-2; D unclear. CDR1 and CDR2 (germline): SGHNT, YYREEE (reference sequence). The V gene lost 0 bases and the J gene lost 4 bases, with 7 bases spanning the gap. The CDR3 runs 13 residues.